This is a list of T cell receptor beta chains from one sample in a study of blood T cells in healthy people across ages. Each CDR3 protein gets one entry after TCRdb re-called the 5' RACE reads with MiXCR. Seen here are approximately 1.5 million distinct CDR3 sequences, approximately 43% observed once, and the top ten hold more than 4%. The sequenced material came from blood. The receptors were sampled from a woman under 30 in good health. The CDR3 runs from the conserved cysteine through the conserved F or W. Each record gives: D gene, J gene, V gene, clone size, CDR3 DNA, CDR3 protein. A D gene is named only where the DNA matches it firmly. The size of a clone is reported for some rows only, either as once, few or many, or as a class for expanded clones.

d_call: NA; j_call: TRBJ2-3; v_call: TRBV4-2; clone_size: NA; cdr3_nt: TGTGCCAGCAGCCACCCTACCACAGATGCGCAGTATTTT; cdr3_aa: CASSHPTTDAQYF
d_call: NA; j_call: TRBJ1-5; v_call: TRBV5-1; clone_size: many; cdr3_nt: TGCGCCAGCCTACTCTATCAGCCCCAGCATTTT; cdr3_aa: CASLLYQPQHF
d_call: NA; j_call: TRBJ2-2; v_call: TRBV4-3; clone_size: NA; cdr3_nt: TGCGCCAGCAGCGGGATGAACACCGGGGAGCTGTTTTTT; cdr3_aa: CASSGMNTGELFF
d_call: NA; j_call: TRBJ2-7; v_call: TRBV3-1; clone_size: NA; cdr3_nt: TGTGCCAGCAGCCAAGATATCCGGAACTACGAGCAGTACTTC; cdr3_aa: CASSQDIRNYEQYF
d_call: TRBD2; j_call: TRBJ2-3; v_call: TRBV9; clone_size: NA; cdr3_nt: TGTGCCAGCAGCGTAGATAACGGGAGGAGCACAGATACGCAGTATTTT; cdr3_aa: CASSVDNGRSTDTQYF
d_call: TRBD2; j_call: TRBJ2-5; v_call: TRBV24-1; clone_size: NA; cdr3_nt: TGTGCCACCAGGGGACTAGCGGGAAGTGAGCAGTACTTC; cdr3_aa: CATRGLAGSEQYF
d_call: TRBD2; j_call: TRBJ2-1; v_call: TRBV10-3; clone_size: many; cdr3_nt: TGTGCCATCAGTGAGGGACTAGCGGGGAGCAATGAGCAGTTCTTC; cdr3_aa: CAISEGLAGSNEQFF
d_call: NA; j_call: TRBJ2-1; v_call: TRBV6-6; clone_size: few; cdr3_nt: TGTGCCAGCAGTTACTCGAGGACACAGCAGTTCTTC; cdr3_aa: CASSYSRTQQFF
d_call: NA; j_call: TRBJ2-5; v_call: TRBV2; clone_size: NA; cdr3_nt: TGTGCCAGCAGTGAAGGAGTTCAGCGAGAGACCCAGTACTTC; cdr3_aa: CASSEGVQRETQYF
d_call: TRBD2; j_call: TRBJ2-1; v_call: TRBV29-1; clone_size: few; cdr3_nt: TGCAGCGTCTACGGTGGAGCGGGAGGCCACAATGAGCAGTTCTTC; cdr3_aa: CSVYGGAGGHNEQFF
d_call: TRBD1; j_call: TRBJ2-3; v_call: TRBV20-1; clone_size: NA; cdr3_nt: TGCAGTGCTGGAGTGACAGGGGGCGGCACAGATACGCAGTATTTT; cdr3_aa: CSAGVTGGGTDTQYF
d_call: NA; j_call: TRBJ2-3; v_call: TRBV6-6; clone_size: few; cdr3_nt: TGTGCCAGCAGTTACGGGGGACTTAACACAGATACGCAGTATTTT; cdr3_aa: CASSYGGLNTDTQYF
d_call: NA; j_call: TRBJ2-1; v_call: TRBV12-1; clone_size: NA; cdr3_nt: TGTGCCAGCAGCCTCGTTTACGGGACACCCTCCAATGAGCAGTTCTTC; cdr3_aa: CASSLVYGTPSNEQFF
d_call: TRBD2; j_call: TRBJ2-3; v_call: TRBV10-3; clone_size: NA; cdr3_nt: TGTGCCATCAGTTCGCGGACTAGCGGAGTCACAGATACGCAGTATTTT; cdr3_aa: CAISSRTSGVTDTQYF